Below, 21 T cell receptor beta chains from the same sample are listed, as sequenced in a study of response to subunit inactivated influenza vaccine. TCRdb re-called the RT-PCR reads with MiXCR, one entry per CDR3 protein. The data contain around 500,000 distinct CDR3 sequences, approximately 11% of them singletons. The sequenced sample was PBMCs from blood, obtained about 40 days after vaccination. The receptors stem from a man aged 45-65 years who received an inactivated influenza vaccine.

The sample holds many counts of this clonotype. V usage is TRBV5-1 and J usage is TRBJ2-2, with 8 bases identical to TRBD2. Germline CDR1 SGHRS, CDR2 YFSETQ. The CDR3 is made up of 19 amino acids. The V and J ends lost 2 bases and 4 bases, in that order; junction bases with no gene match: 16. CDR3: CASSFGGGFYTDGTGELFF. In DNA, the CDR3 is TGCGCCAGCAGCTTCGGGGGGGGATTCTACACCGATGGCACCGGGGAGCTGTTTTTT.

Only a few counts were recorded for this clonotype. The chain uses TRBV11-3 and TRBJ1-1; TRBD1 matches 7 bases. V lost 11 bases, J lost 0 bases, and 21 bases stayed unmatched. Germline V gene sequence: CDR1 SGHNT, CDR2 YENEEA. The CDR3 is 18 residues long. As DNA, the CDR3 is TGTGCCTCAAGTCCGGGTAGTGACAGGGACACAATGAACACTGAAGCTTTCTTT. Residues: CASSPGSDRDTMNTEAFF.

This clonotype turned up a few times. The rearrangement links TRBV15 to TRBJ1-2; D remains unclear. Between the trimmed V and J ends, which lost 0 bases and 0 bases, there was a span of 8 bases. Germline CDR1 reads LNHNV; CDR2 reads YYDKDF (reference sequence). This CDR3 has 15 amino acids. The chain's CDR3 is CATSREFGSNYGYTF. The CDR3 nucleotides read TGTGCCACCAGCAGAGAATTTGGTTCTAACTATGGCTACACCTTC.

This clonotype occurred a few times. The CDR3 here is CSAARAGLAAEGTQYF. The CDR3, as DNA: TGCAGTGCCGCTCGCGCCGGGCTAGCGGCGGAAGGTACGCAGTATTTT. The gene calls are TRBV20-1 and TRBJ2-3, with 7 positions matching TRBD2. The germline gives CDR1 DFQATT, CDR2 SNEGSKA (reference sequence). V lost 6 bases to trimming and J lost 8 bases; unmatched junction nucleotides: 20. The length of the CDR3 is 16 residues.

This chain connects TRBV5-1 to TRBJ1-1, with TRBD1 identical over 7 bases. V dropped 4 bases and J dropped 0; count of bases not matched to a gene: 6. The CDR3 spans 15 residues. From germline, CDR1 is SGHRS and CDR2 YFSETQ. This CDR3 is CASSTGQVLNTEAFF. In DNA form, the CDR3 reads TGCGCCAGCAGCACTGGACAGGTTTTGAACACTGAAGCTTTCTTT.

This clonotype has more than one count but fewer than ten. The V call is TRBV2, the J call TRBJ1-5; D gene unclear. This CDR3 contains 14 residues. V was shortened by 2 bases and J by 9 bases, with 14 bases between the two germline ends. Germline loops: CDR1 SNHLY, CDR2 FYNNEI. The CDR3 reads CASSELEHLGPQHF. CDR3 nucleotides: TGTGCCAGCAGTGAACTTGAACATCTCGGGCCCCAGCATTTT. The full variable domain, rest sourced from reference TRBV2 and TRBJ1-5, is EPEVTQTPSHQVTQMGQEVILRCVPISNHLYFYWYRQILGQKVEFLVSFYNNEISEKSEIFDDQFSVERPDGSNFTLKIRSTKLEDSAMYFCASSELEHLGPQHFGDGTRLSIL.

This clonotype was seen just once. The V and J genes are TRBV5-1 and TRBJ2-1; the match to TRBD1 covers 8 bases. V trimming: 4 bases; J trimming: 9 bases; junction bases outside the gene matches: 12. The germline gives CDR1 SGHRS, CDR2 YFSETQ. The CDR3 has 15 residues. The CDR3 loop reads CASSPGQALGGEQFF. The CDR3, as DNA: TGCGCCAGCAGCCCGGGACAGGCCCTGGGAGGTGAGCAGTTCTTC.

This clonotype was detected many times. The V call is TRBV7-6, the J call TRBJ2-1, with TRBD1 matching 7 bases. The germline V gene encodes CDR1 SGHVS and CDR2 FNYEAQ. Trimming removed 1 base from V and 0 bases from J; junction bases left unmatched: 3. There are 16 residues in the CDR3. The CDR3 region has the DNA TGTGCCAGCAGCTTAGTGGGACAGAACTCCTACAATGAGCAGTTCTTC. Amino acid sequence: CASSLVGQNSYNEQFF.

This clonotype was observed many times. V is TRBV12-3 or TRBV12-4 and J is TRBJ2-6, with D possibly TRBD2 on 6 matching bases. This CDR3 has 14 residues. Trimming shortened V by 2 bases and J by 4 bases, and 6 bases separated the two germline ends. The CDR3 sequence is CASSLSGGANVLTF. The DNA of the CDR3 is TGTGCCAGCAGTTTAAGCGGGGGGGCCAACGTCCTGACTTTC.

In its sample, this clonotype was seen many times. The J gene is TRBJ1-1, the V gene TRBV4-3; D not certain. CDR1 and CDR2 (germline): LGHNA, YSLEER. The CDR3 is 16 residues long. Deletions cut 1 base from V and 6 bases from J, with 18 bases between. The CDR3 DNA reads TGCGCCAGCAGCCAAGGGCTCGCGGCGGGTCTCGCTGAAGCTTTCTTT. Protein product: CASSQGLAAGLAEAFF.

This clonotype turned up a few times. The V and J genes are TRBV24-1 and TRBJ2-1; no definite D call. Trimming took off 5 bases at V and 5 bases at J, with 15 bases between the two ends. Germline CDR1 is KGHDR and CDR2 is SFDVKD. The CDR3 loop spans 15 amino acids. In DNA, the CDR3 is TGTGCCACCAGTGCCCCATACCGGACCGACAATGAGCAGTTCTTC. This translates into CATSAPYRTDNEQFF.

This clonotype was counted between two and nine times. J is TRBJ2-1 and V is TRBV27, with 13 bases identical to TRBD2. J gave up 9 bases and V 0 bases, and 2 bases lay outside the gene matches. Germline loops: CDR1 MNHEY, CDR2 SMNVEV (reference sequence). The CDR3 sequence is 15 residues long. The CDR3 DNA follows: TGTGCCAGCAGTTTATCGACTAGCGGGAGGTCTGAGCAGTTCTTC. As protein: CASSLSTSGRSEQFF.

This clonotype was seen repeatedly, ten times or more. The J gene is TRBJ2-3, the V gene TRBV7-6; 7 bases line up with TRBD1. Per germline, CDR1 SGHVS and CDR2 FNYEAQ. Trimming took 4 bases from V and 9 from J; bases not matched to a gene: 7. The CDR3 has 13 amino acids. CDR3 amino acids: CASSYPTGNTQYF. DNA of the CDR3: TGTGCCAGCAGCTACCCGACAGGGAACACGCAGTATTTT. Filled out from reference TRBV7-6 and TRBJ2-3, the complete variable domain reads GAGVSQSPRYKVTKRGQDVALRCDPISGHVSLYWYRQALGQGPEFLTYFNYEAQQDKSGLPNDRFSAERPEGSISTLTIQRTEQRDSAMYRCASSYPTGNTQYFGPGTRLTVL.

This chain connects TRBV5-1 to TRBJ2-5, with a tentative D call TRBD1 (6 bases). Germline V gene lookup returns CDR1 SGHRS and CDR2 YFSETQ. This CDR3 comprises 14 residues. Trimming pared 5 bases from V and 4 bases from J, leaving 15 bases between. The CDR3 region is CASSPGTPGETQYF. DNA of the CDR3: TGCGCCAGCAGTCCCGGGACACCCGGAGAGACCCAGTACTTC.

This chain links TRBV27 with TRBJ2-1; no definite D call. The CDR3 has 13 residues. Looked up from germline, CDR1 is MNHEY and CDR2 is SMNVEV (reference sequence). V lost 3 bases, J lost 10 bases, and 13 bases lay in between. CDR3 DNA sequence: TGTGCCAGCAGTTTGGGCAGATGGACCGAGCAGTTCTTC. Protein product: CASSLGRWTEQFF.

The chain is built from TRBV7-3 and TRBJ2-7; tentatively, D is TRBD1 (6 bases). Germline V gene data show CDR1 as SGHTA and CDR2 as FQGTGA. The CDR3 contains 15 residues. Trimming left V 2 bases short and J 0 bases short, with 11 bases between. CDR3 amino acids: CASSLSGATSYEQYF. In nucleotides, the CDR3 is TGTGCCAGCAGCTTATCAGGGGCAACCTCCTACGAGCAGTACTTC.

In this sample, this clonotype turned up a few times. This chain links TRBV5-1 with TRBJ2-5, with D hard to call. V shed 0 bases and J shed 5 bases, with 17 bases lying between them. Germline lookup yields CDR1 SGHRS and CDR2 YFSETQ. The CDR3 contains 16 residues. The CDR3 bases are TGCGCCAGCAGCTTGGCCGGCCAGAGTCTGGGGGAGACCCAGTACTTC. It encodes CASSLAGQSLGETQYF.

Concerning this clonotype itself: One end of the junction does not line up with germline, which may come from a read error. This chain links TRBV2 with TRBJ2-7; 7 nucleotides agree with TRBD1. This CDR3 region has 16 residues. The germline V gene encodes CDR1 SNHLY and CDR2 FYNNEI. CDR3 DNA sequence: TGTGCCAGCAGTGATAACCCGGACAGGTACTCCTTCGAGCAGTACTTC. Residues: CASSDNPDRYSFEQYF. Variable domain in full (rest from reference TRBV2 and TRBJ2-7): EPEVTQTPSHQVTQMGQEVILRCVPISNHLYFYWYRQILGQKVEFLVSFYNNEISEKSEIFDDQFSVERPDGSNFTLKIRSTKLEDSAMYFCASSDNPDRYSFEQYFGPGTRLTVT.

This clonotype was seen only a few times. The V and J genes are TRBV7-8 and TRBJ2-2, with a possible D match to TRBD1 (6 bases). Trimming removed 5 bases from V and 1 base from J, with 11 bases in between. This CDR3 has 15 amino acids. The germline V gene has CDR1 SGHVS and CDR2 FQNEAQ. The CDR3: CASSAHRVNTGELFF. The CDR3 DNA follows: TGTGCCAGCAGCGCCCACAGGGTGAACACCGGGGAGCTGTTTTTT.

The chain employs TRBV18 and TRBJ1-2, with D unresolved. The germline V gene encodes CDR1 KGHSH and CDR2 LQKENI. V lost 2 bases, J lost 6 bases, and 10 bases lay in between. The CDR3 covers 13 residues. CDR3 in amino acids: CASSPASRDGYTF. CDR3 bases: TGTGCCAGCTCACCAGCGTCCCGGGATGGCTACACCTTC.

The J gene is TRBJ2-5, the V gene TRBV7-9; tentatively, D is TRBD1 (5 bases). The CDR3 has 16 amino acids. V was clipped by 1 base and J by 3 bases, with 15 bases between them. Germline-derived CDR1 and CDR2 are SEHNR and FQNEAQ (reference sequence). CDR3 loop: CASSLGRVNVKETQYF. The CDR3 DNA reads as TGTGCCAGCAGCTTAGGCAGGGTAAACGTGAAAGAGACCCAGTACTTC. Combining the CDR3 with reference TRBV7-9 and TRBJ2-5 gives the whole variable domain DTGVSQNPRHKITKRGQNVTFRCDPISEHNRLYWYRQTLGQGPEFLTYFQNEAQLEKSRLLSDRFSAERPKGSFSTLEIQRTEQGDSAMYLCASSLGRVNVKETQYFGPGTRLLVL.